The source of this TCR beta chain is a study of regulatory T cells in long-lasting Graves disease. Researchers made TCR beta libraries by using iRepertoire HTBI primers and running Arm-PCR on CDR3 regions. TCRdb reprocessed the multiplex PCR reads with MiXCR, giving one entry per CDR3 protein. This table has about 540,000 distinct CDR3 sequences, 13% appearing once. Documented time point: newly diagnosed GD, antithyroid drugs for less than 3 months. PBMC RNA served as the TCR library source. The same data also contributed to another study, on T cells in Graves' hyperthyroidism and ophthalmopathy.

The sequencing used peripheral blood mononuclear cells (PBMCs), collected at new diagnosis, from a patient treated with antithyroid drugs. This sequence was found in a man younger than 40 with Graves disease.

The CDR3 loop is CASSTRSPTYSEAFF. The CDR3 nucleotides read TGTGCCAGTAGTACTAGGAGTCCGACCTACTCTGAAGCTTTCTTT. This chain joins TRBV19 and TRBJ1-1, with D unresolved. The CDR3 has 15 amino acids. CDR1 LNHDA and CDR2 SQIVND come from the germline V gene (reference sequence). V was shortened by 4 bases and J by 6 bases, with 18 bases between the two germline ends.